This T cell receptor beta chain was sequenced during a study of blood T cells in healthy people across ages. About the study: Template switching recovered approximately one barcoded beta molecule for every two T cells.

Primers used in a second PCR of about 6 to 11 cycles were a sample-barcoded 5' primer and a J-beta primer mix. TCRdb passed the 5' RACE reads through MiXCR, listing each CDR3 protein once. The table shows around 1,100,000 distinct CDR3 sequences, with 35% to 40% occurring only once. Only one count was recorded for this clonotype. A junction end diverges from the germline sequence, so it may reflect a read error. Germline CDR1 SGHAT, CDR2 FQNNGV. This CDR3 is built from 15 residues. V gene TRBV11-2 combines with J gene TRBJ2-1, with D perhaps matching TRBD2 (6 bases). Judging by the DNA end, TRBJ2-7 fits better; the J call may be wrong. The sequence was collected from a man younger than 35 in good health. The sequencing input was blood. CDR3 protein: CAGSWTKGPYNEQYF. The CDR3 DNA sequence: TGTGCCGGCAGCTGGACTAAGGGCCCCTACAATGAGCAGTACTTC.